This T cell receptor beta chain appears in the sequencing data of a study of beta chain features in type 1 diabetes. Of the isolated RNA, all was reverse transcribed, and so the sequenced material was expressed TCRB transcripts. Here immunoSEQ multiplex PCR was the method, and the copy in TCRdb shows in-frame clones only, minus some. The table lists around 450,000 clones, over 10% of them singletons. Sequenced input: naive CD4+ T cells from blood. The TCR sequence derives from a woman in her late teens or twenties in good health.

In DNA, the CDR3 is TGTGCCAGCAGCGTAGATCGTGATAGTAACACTGAAGCTTTCTTT. It yields the protein CASSVDRDSNTEAFF. V and J are TRBV9 and TRBJ1-1, with D unclear. This CDR3 is 15 amino acids long. V was pared by 0 bases and J by 2 bases, with 11 bases between. Germline loops: CDR1 SGDLS, CDR2 YYNGEE.